The sequence of this T cell receptor beta chain was determined in a study of shared clonotypes between healthy human individuals (dated by TCRdb to 2020 to 2021). As for the study more broadly: Three men and two women, aged 18 to 49 years, made up the cohort. For each donor, three plates each were used for CD4 naive and CD4 memory, two plates were used for CD8 naive, and one plate was used for CD8 memory. Blood TCR repertoires of roughly five healthy adults were deeply sequenced to estimate repertoire size and the extent of clonotype sharing between individuals. To increase sequencing depth and limit assay-specific biases, TCR repertoire library preparation and sequencing were carried out by different laboratories using diverse techniques. Between about 0.85 and 9.5 billion PBMCs per donor were obtained by leukapheresis. The paper as a whole reports these results and caveats: Compared with non-shared clonotypes, the clonotypes found in all four sorted-subset donors had higher generation probabilities. Rarefaction of sorted-subset datasets indicated incomplete sequencing despite the large sequencing depth. Across four donors, around 5.4% of naive CD4, over 3% of naive CD8, 2.3% of memory CD4, and 0.4% to 0.45% of memory CD8 clonotypes were shared. Only blood was sampled, and tissue TCR repertoires likely differ from those in blood. Pairwise subsampling led to the expectation that sequencing depth would affect the degree of clonotype sharing among donors. The genetic and exposure-history diversity represented was limited by the small number of donors. Estimated clonotype richness was generally larger for naive than for memory subsets.

As encoded in the germline V gene, CDR1 is MDHEN while CDR2 is SYDVKM. The CDR3 holds 13 amino acids from the cysteine to the phenylalanine. Only the CDR3 region is kept as DNA, spanning 39 bases read in frame from base 1. V loses 3 bases of germline sequence and J loses 8 bases, and the interval between the two ends is 8 bases. CD8 naive samples were CD45RO-negative cells positively selected for CCR7, giving a CD45RA+CCR7+ population that excluded TemRA cells. The donors were healthy, HIV-negative adults with no recently reported acute infections or vaccinations. Every donor was a Caucasian adult residing in Nashville, Tennessee, USA. After blood collection by leukapheresis, PBMCs were isolated using Ficoll-Histopaque density gradient centrifugation and then cryopreserved in the vapor phase of liquid nitrogen. Analytical flow cytometry was used to check the purity and quantity of every magnetically sorted T cell population. Genomic DNA was isolated from every sorted fraction and measured by UV absorbance on a Nanodrop 2000c.

The sample holds one count of this clone. Its target antigen remains unknown. Base-call qualities are not available, and no considerably larger clone is one nucleotide away. Using the deep immunoSEQ assay, TCR CDR3 regions were amplified from genomic DNA by multiplex PCR. Extracted genomic DNA from each cell subset was spread evenly across all wells of several immunoSEQ 96-well plates, with each plate serving as a replicate. For sorted subsets, about 210 ng of genomic DNA, equivalent to around 29,000 T cell genomes, went into each replicate PCR. The purified libraries were quantified using a Qubit 3.0 fluorometer, sized with a Bioanalyzer 2100, and then quantified again using the KAPA Library Quantification kit. Each immunoSEQ 96-well plate was sequenced on its own single-read 150-cycle Illumina NextSeq 550 flow cell. The study's own analysis went as follows. The immunoSEQ output contained only junctional sequences without quality scores, so filtering could not match that applied to full-length reads. To assign V/J genes and CDR3, sequences were annotated against IMGT germline references using PyIR, a Python wrapper for IgBLAST v1.9. Reads were filtered out if the reads had weak V/J assignments (E-value above 1e-6), no CDR3, stop codons, out-of-frame junctions, or ambiguous translated residues. V3J clonotypes were defined by identical inferred V gene, J gene, and CDR3 amino acid sequence. The percentage overlap between two repertoires was calculated by dividing the number of shared unique clonotypes by the size of the smaller repertoire. Richness of each repertoire was evaluated using RTK rarefaction, the Chao1 estimator, and Recon v2.1 estimates of unobserved clonotypes. Generation probabilities were computed with OLGA for all TCRbeta clonotypes obtained by the gDNA method from several donors. TCRdb's version of the immuneACCESS table is confined to in-frame rearrangements and falls short of the full clone set. An unresolved V gene accounts for under half of the shortfall where checked; the remainder is of unknown origin. V, J and clone size were drawn from that table, and D and trimming were deduced from the DNA. This sample comprises around 2,100,000 clones, about 95% of them detected only once. The ten largest clonotypes hold around 1.2% of the sample.

The V and J segments used are TRBV28 and TRBJ1-6, with the D gene call left open. Source material: naive CD8+ T cells sorted from blood. What this sample's cell subset or site label stands for: CD45RA+CCR7+. This clonotype was obtained from a man aged 18 to 30 in good health. Read as DNA, the sequence is TGTGCCAGCAGTTTCTCTTTTTATTCACCCCTCCACTTT. Its amino acids are CASSFSFYSPLHF.